The clone carrying this TCR beta chain has just a few counts. The antigen remains unidentified. Looked up from germline, CDR1 is SGHTA and CDR2 is FQGNSA. This CDR3 has 16 amino acids. The ends lost 3 bases at V and 2 bases at J; junction bases unmatched: 10. Treatment meaning: oral pan-JAK inhibitor, 5-10 mg twice daily. Alopecia areata patients provided lesional scalp punch biopsies and peripheral blood, both collected for the study. This entry is derived from a study of CD8+ T cells in alopecia areata. Study details: Dosing with tofacitinib proceeded for 6 to 18 months, followed by 6 months off drug. Study observations and caveats: A large proportion of expanded lesional clones were detected persisting in scalp and blood during tofacitinib. Scalp sample sequencing also detects resident alphabeta T cells of normal skin.

Investigators isolated RNA and reverse transcribed it into cDNA to act as the sequencing template. Profiling relied on immunoSEQ multiplex PCR, and the TCRdb table lists in-frame clones only, not all of them. The data show some 200,000 clones, approximately 60% seen once. The V gene is TRBV7-2, the J gene TRBJ2-7; TRBD1 aligns across 7 bases. The clonotype originates from a human donor with alopecia areata. This specimen consisted of CD4+ T cells sorted from blood, obtained at week 4, from a patient treated with tofacitinib. The CDR3 DNA sequence: TGTGCCAGCAGCTTCCCCAAAGGGGGCAAAACCTACGAGCAGTACTTC. Protein sequence: CASSFPKGGKTYEQYF.